This record covers a single T cell receptor (beta chain). From germline, CDR1 is SGHAT and CDR2 FQNNGV. This CDR3 region has 15 residues. Trimming at V came to 2 bases and at J to 10 bases, leaving 8 bases not matched to a gene. This sample stems from a study of blood T cell repertoires in COVID-19. The overall study: Donors in the United States, Italy and Spain gave samples during acute or convalescent COVID-19. PBMCs, B-cell-depleted T cells, or T cells were the source of the cDNA or gDNA that made up the material.

How the authors handled the data: Counts of nucleated cells, estimated from reference gene primer amplification, were obtained. Assay used: immunoSEQ multiplex PCR; TCRdb lists only in-frame clones, some missing. V and J calls plus clone size are reproduced from that table; the DNA served to infer D and trimming. The table lists tens of thousands of clones, 85% of them singletons, with about an eighth in the top ten. This receptor was identified in a human donor in a cohort sampled during active COVID-19. The sequencing sample was made of peripheral blood. The chain joins TRBV11-2 to TRBJ1-6; TRBD1 matches 7 bases. As DNA, the CDR3 is TGTGCCAGCAGCTTAACAGACAGGGTGAGCTCACCCCTCCACTTT. It codes for CASSLTDRVSSPLHF.